A selection of T cell receptor beta chains follows, all from one sample in a study of blood T cell repertoires in COVID-19. The assay was immunoSEQ multiplex PCR, and TCRdb's table has in-frame clones only and misses some. Altogether approximately 200,000 clones are present, 65% to 85% being singletons, with the ten largest covering about 9.4%. Sequenced sample: peripheral blood. The receptors here all came from a woman older than 75 with acute or convalescent COVID-19. Each CDR3 is given with its conserved first and last residue. Each record gives: J gene, V gene, clone size, CDR3 protein. Only part of the rows carry a size: once, few, many, or a class if the clone is expanded.

>TRBJ2-7|TRBV25-1|-
CASSVPGQGQGVQYF
>TRBJ2-1|TRBV5-4|-
CASSFGREFYNEQFF
>TRBJ2-1|TRBV19|once
CASSFGSQGNEQFF
>TRBJ1-6|TRBV24-1|once
CATTPKGTYNSPLHF
>TRBJ1-1|TRBV5-4|few
CASSLGWGVNTEAFF
>TRBJ2-7|TRBV18|-
CASSPPAGAGGSYEQYF
>TRBJ1-2|TRBV5-1|-
CASSPGQGGGYTF
>TRBJ1-6|TRBV30|-
CAWGTGSPLHF
>TRBJ2-1|TRBV7-9|few
CASSLGTSGIRDNEQFF
>TRBJ1-5|TRBV6-2/TRBV6-3|-
CASSFTLTGPLASNQPQHF
>TRBJ1-4|TRBV28|-
CASRPWGQGDEKLFF
>TRBJ2-7|TRBV6-5|-
CASTGTRDHEQYF
>TRBJ2-1|TRBV10-2|-
CASSPTGGSYNEQFF
>TRBJ1-2|TRBV10-1|-
CASSKETGEGTF
>TRBJ1-3|TRBV11-3|-
CASSSDRNTIYF
>TRBJ2-1|TRBV30|-
CAWSVRPPGTRIGEQFF
>TRBJ2-1|TRBV6-5|-
CASSYGHSSYNEQFF
>TRBJ2-1|TRBV21-1|-
CASSNTSGRTSSYNEQFF
>TRBJ1-1|TRBV29-1|-
CSVATGNTEAFF
>TRBJ1-6|TRBV19|-
CASSQGTGGRGDSPLHF
>TRBJ2-1|TRBV6-5|-
CASSYGTSGSHEQFF
>TRBJ1-1|TRBV6-2/TRBV6-3|-
CASSTPGVSLAFF
>TRBJ2-3|TRBV5-6|-
CASSLKKRASDTQYF
>TRBJ2-2|TRBV28|-
CASSTQLGRGNTGELFF
>TRBJ2-7|TRBV11-3|-
CASRQTYEQYF
>TRBJ1-4|TRBV6-5|-
CASSFTGTTNEKLFF
>TRBJ1-1|TRBV3-1/TRBV3-2|few
CASSRRGTPNTEAFF
>TRBJ2-3|TRBV11-3|-
CASSLGASSTDTQYF
>TRBJ2-7|TRBV4-1|-
CASSQDSGGREQYF
>TRBJ1-1|TRBV19|-
CASSIRTANEAFF
>TRBJ1-1|TRBV5-1|-
CASSSGGYTEAFF
>TRBJ1-3|TRBV7-2|-
CASSLSLQGSGNTIYF
>TRBJ1-2|TRBV5-4|-
CASSWAAGTRGYTF
>TRBJ2-7|TRBV11-2|-
CASSPGFSGSYEQYF
>TRBJ1-1|TRBV19|-
CASSIEALNTEAFF
>TRBJ2-3|TRBV11-1|once
CASSFGTSGSITQYF
>TRBJ1-4|TRBV2|-
CASTRLGTGEKLFF
>TRBJ2-1|TRBV5-4|-
CASSLVGTGGYEQFF
>TRBJ1-1|TRBV30|-
CAWIWREAYTEAFF
>TRBJ2-3|TRBV9|-
CASSFDRGSTQYF
>TRBJ2-5|TRBV6-6|-
CASSGGDMKGQYF
>TRBJ2-5|TRBV12-5|-
CASGLGVGGETQYF
>TRBJ1-1|TRBV11-2|-
CASSLERVQAEAFF
>TRBJ1-1|TRBV19|-
CASSAGSDTEAFF
>TRBJ1-1|TRBV19|-
CASSPGQGAAGRTEAFF
>TRBJ2-7|TRBV20-1|-
CSARDVYEQYF
>TRBJ1-1|TRBV28|-
CASAATNTEAFF
>TRBJ2-7|TRBV5-1|-
CASSLRVASGEQYF
>TRBJ1-1|TRBV30|once
CAWSRGSRTEAFF
>TRBJ2-1|TRBV7-6|once
CASSLARLTSSSYNEQFF
>TRBJ2-3|TRBV10-3|-
CAISLGRLAGDATDTQYF
>TRBJ1-1|TRBV30|-
CACPRGGTGRGTEAFF
>TRBJ1-4|TRBV5-1|-
CASSLARATNEKLFF
>TRBJ2-2|TRBV29-1|-
CSAKGGTGGTGELFF
>TRBJ2-2|TRBV10-3|-
CAIRQGIANTGELFF
>TRBJ1-4|TRBV19|-
CASKKEQSNEKLFF
>TRBJ1-3|TRBV5-8|once
CASSLVAGGTGNTIYF